The table lists the clone carrying this T cell receptor (beta chain) with many counts. Its antigen is still unknown. This CDR3 comprises 14 residues. Trimming shortened V by 2 bases and J by 1 base, and 8 bases separated the two germline ends. Germline lookup yields CDR1 SGHTA and CDR2 FQGNSA. This sample was included in a study of metastatic and nonmetastatic thyroid tumors. Study overall: Repertoires from malignant and benign thyroid patients were compared across blood and tumor or nodule tissue.

Study-wide findings and caveats: Reported TCR beta diversity, measured in blood and tumor, was significantly higher for malignant thyroid tumors than for benign nodules.

Original handling: The study built a papillary thyroid cancer distant-metastasis classifier from CDR3 differences across clinicopathological groups. MiXCR was used by TCRdb to re-call the PCR reads. TCRdb assigned the V and J calls; the authors' analysis was not used. The sample includes some 16,000 clones, about 13% seen only once; the top ten take roughly 30%. Thyroid surgery took place with no prior treatment in any patient. The sequence came from a female donor with papillary thyroid cancer or a benign thyroid nodule (not recorded which). Some clones in this sample may be carry-over from other donors' samples. The specimen sequenced was blood. The chain joins TRBV7-2 to TRBJ2-5; a possible D gene is TRBD1 (5 bases). In DNA form, the CDR3 reads TGTGCCAGCAGCTTACAGGGCACCCAAGAGACCCAGTACTTC. Its protein product is CASSLQGTQETQYF.